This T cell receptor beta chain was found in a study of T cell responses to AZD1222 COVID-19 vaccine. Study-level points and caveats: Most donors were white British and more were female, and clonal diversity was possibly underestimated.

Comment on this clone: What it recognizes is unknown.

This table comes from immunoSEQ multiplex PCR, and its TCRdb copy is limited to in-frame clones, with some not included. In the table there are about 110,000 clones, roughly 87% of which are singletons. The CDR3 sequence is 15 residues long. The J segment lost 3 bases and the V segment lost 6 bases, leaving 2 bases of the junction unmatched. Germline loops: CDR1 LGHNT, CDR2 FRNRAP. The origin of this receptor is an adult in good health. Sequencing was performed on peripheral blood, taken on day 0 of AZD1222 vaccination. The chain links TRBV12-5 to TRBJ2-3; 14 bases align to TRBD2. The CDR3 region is CASGRTSGGTDTQYF. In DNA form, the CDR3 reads TGTGCTAGTGGCCGGACTAGCGGGGGGACAGATACGCAGTATTTT. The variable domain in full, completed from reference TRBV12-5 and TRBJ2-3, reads DARVTQTPRHKVTEMGQEVTMRCQPILGHNTVFWYRQTMMQGLELLAYFRNRAPLDDSGMPKDRFSAEMPDATLATLKIQPSEPRDSAVYFCASGRTSGGTDTQYFGPGTRLTVL.